A single sample gave rise to the 14 T cell receptor beta chains below, sequenced in a study of cytomegalovirus exposure and HLA in healthy donors (dated by TCRdb to about 2017). Preparation of the library involved the immunoSEQ multiplex PCR assay. For the multiplex PCR, a mixture combining 60 forward primers for TCR Vbeta segments and 13 reverse primers for TCR Jbeta segments was used. The table was pulled from immuneACCESS by TCRdb, which kept in-frame rearrangements only. Such tables lose some clones; where checked, under half of the loss comes from unresolved V genes, and the rest has no known cause. This sample holds 250,000 to 350,000 clones; 75% to 90% were observed only once. Of the sample, about 0.29% is held by the ten largest clones. The sequenced sample consisted of PBMCs. The receptors stem from a girl aged 2-10 years in good health and CMV-seronegative.

The rearrangement uses TRBV6-1 and TRBJ1-6; D possibly corresponds to TRBD1 (5 bases). The V gene's germline CDR1 is MNHNS and CDR2 SASEGT. This CDR3 is built from 15 residues. The germline V and J ends were trimmed by 0 bases and 7 bases, with 10 bases remaining between them. CDR3 sequence reads: CASSEAPGGNSPLHF. CDR3 coding DNA: TGTGCCAGCAGTGAAGCGCCCGGGGGGAATTCACCCCTCCACTTT.

This clone was seen just once. This chain links TRBV2 with TRBJ1-3; D not resolved. With 5 bases removed from V and 2 bases from J, the gap between germline ends came to 13 bases. The CDR3 extends over 15 amino acids. The germline CDR1 and CDR2 sequences are SNHLY and FYNNEI. This chain's CDR3 is CASSPELSAGNTIYF. The CDR3 nucleotides are TGTGCCAGCAGTCCGGAGCTGTCCGCTGGAAACACCATATATTTT.

A few counts support this clone. The chain joins TRBV19 to TRBJ2-7, with 8 bases matching TRBD2. Germline V gene data show CDR1 as LNHDA and CDR2 as SQIVND (reference sequence). Trimming at V came to 3 bases and at J to 4 bases, leaving 8 bases not matched to a gene. The CDR3 length is 15 residues. The DNA of the CDR3 is TGTGCCAGTAGTATTGGCCCGGGCGGGAGGTACGAGCAGTACTTC. It is translated as CASSIGPGGRYEQYF.

J is TRBJ1-1 and V is TRBV12-5; TRBD1 agrees at 7 bases. Unmatched junction bases numbered 3, after V lost 6 bases and J lost 8 bases. From germline, CDR1 is LGHNT and CDR2 FRNRAP. The CDR3 has 11 amino acids. Here the CDR3 reads CASGVDREAFF. For the CDR3, the DNA is TGTGCTAGTGGGGTGGACAGGGAAGCTTTCTTT.

The V gene is TRBV28, the J gene TRBJ1-2, with D possibly TRBD1 on 6 matching bases. The V end was cut by 2 bases, the J end by 4 bases, with 14 bases between. Germline CDR1 reads MDHEN; CDR2 reads SYDVKM. The CDR3 contains 15 residues. Here the CDR3 reads CASSLAGQGFYGYTF. CDR3 DNA: TGTGCCAGCAGTTTAGCGGGCCAGGGGTTCTATGGCTACACCTTC.

This rearrangement joins TRBV19 to TRBJ2-5; tentatively, D is TRBD1 (5 bases). The closer fit of TRBJ2-7 to the DNA end suggests the J call may be wrong. CDR3 length equals 17 residues. Germline CDR1 and CDR2: LNHDA and SQIVND (reference sequence). The CDR3 sequence: CASSIWGPTVDTYEQYF. CDR3 nucleotides: TGTGCCAGTAGTATTTGGGGCCCGACAGTCGATACCTACGAGCAGTACTTC.

CDR3 in amino acids: CAIKSRDYPPYEQYF. Written as DNA, the CDR3 is TGTGCCATCAAATCCCGGGACTATCCCCCCTACGAGCAGTACTTC. The gene calls are TRBV28 and TRBJ2-7; 7 bases align to TRBD2. Germline V gives CDR1 MDHEN, CDR2 SYDVKM. With V trimmed by 10 bases and J by 2 bases, 14 bases remained unmatched. The CDR3 has 15 amino acids.

This chain uses TRBV9 with TRBJ2-7, with a possible D match to TRBD1 (6 bases). The germline gives CDR1 SGDLS, CDR2 YYNGEE. The CDR3 spans 14 residues. V was trimmed by 3 bases and J by 2 bases, leaving 12 bases between them. CDR3 in DNA: TGTGCCAGCAGCGCCCCCGGGACAACCTACGAGCAGTACTTC. Its protein is CASSAPGTTYEQYF.

The CDR3 DNA is TGCAGCGTCGAAACCAACAGGGGACGGTACTACGAGCAGTACTTC. Its translation: CSVETNRGRYYEQYF. V is TRBV29-1 and J is TRBJ2-7; 7 bases fit TRBD1. Germline V gene sequence: CDR1 SQVTM, CDR2 ANQGSEA. This CDR3 has 15 residues. J was trimmed by 3 bases and V by 6 bases; bases with no gene match: 14.

The J gene is TRBJ2-5, the V gene TRBV5-1, with D possibly matching TRBD2 (5 bases). Germline lookup yields CDR1 SGHRS and CDR2 YFSETQ. The CDR3 contains 11 residues. V gave up 1 base and J gave up 11 bases, with 9 bases separating them. This chain's CDR3 is CASSLYGEQYF. The CDR3 DNA reads as TGCGCCAGCAGCTTGTATGGGGAGCAGTACTTC.

The CDR3 sequence is CASSQSLAGVTDTQYF. Written as DNA, the CDR3 is TGCGCCAGCAGTCAATCTCTAGCGGGGGTTACAGATACGCAGTATTTT. This chain joins TRBV23-1 and TRBJ2-3; 10 nucleotides match TRBD2. TRBV23-1 is labeled an ORF, and its function is uncertain. CDR3 length: 16 residues. The V gene end was trimmed by 0 bases and the J gene end by 3 bases; junction bases not matched to a gene: 3.

The chain recombines TRBV2 with TRBJ1-2; 9 bases fit TRBD1. V lost 3 bases to trimming and J lost 6 bases; unmatched junction nucleotides: 14. There are 17 residues in the CDR3. In germline, CDR1 is SNHLY, CDR2 FYNNEI. CDR3 sequence (DNA): TGTGCCAGCAGTGACATGACGCACACAGGGGGCGCGGATGGCTACACCTTC. Translation: CASSDMTHTGGADGYTF.

The chain employs TRBV7-8 and TRBJ2-2, with 12 bases matching TRBD2. V dropped 7 bases and J dropped 8; count of bases not matched to a gene: 8. CDR3 size: 15 residues. Germline lookup yields CDR1 SGHVS and CDR2 FQNEAQ. The DNA for the CDR3 is TGTGCCAGCACAGAACGACTAGCGGGAGTGGGGGAGCTGTTTTTT. This translates into CASTERLAGVGELFF.

A single count supports this clone. The chain is built from TRBV28 and TRBJ2-7; TRBD1 is a possible D gene (5 bases). V lost 5 bases, J lost 6 bases, and 20 bases lay in between. CDR1 and CDR2 (germline): MDHEN, SYDVKM. The CDR3 runs 15 residues. The CDR3, as DNA: TGTGCCAGCAGTCCCCCCCAGGATTGGGGCCTCGAGCAGTACTTC. This encodes CASSPPQDWGLEQYF.